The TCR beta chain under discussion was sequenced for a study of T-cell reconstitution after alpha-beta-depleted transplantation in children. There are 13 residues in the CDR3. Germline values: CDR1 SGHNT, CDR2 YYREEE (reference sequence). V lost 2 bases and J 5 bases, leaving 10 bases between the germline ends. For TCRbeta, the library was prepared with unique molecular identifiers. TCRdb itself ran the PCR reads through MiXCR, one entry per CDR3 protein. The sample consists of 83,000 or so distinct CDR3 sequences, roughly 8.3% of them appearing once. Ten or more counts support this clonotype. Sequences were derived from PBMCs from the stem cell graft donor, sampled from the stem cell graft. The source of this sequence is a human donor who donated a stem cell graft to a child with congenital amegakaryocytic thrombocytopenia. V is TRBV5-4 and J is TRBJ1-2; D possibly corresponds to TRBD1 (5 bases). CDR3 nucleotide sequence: TGTGCCAGCAGCTTTTACCAGGGATATGGCTACACCTTC. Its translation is CASSFYQGYGYTF.